This T cell receptor beta chain was documented in a study of blood T cell repertoires in COVID-19. Overall study: In each case, the material was cDNA or gDNA derived from T cells, B-cell-depleted T cells, or PBMCs.

Cohort 3 donors counted as recovered after two negative PCRs, clearance, or resolved symptoms. The V and J ends lost 5 bases and 3 bases, in that order; junction bases with no gene match: 4. Per the germline V gene, CDR1 is SGHTA and CDR2 is FQGNSA. CDR3 length: 14 amino acids. Source study methods: Nucleated cell counts were estimated from reference gene primer amplification. Assay used: immunoSEQ multiplex PCR; TCRdb lists only in-frame clones, some missing. V, J and clone size are those of that table, while D and trimming were read from the DNA. The sample contains nearly 400,000 clones, roughly 86% of which appear only once.

Sequenced material: PBMCs or T cells enriched from blood (not recorded which). The receptor was isolated from a woman aged 25 to 45 who had recovered from COVID-19. The gene calls are TRBV7-2 and TRBJ1-1; 9 bases map to TRBD1. The CDR3 DNA follows: TGTGCCAGCAGCACAACAGGGGGCTACACTGAAGCTTTCTTT. Translating gives CASSTTGGYTEAFF.